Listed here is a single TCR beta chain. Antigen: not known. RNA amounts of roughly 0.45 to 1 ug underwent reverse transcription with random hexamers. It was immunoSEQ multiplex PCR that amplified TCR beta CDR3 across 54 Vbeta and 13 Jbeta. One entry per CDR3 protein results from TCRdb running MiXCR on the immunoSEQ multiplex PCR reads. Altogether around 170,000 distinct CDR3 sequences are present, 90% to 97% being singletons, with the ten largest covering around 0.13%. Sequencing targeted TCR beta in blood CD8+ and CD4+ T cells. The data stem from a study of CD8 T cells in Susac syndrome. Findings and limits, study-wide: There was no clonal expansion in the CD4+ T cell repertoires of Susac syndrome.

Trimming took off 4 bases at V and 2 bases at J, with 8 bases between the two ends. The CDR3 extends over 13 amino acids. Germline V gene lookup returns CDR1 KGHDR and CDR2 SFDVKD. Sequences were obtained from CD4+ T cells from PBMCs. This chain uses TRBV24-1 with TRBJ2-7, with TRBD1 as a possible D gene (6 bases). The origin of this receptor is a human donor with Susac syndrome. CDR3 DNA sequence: TGTGCCACCAGTGAACAGGGACCCTACGAGCAGTACTTC. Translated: CATSEQGPYEQYF.